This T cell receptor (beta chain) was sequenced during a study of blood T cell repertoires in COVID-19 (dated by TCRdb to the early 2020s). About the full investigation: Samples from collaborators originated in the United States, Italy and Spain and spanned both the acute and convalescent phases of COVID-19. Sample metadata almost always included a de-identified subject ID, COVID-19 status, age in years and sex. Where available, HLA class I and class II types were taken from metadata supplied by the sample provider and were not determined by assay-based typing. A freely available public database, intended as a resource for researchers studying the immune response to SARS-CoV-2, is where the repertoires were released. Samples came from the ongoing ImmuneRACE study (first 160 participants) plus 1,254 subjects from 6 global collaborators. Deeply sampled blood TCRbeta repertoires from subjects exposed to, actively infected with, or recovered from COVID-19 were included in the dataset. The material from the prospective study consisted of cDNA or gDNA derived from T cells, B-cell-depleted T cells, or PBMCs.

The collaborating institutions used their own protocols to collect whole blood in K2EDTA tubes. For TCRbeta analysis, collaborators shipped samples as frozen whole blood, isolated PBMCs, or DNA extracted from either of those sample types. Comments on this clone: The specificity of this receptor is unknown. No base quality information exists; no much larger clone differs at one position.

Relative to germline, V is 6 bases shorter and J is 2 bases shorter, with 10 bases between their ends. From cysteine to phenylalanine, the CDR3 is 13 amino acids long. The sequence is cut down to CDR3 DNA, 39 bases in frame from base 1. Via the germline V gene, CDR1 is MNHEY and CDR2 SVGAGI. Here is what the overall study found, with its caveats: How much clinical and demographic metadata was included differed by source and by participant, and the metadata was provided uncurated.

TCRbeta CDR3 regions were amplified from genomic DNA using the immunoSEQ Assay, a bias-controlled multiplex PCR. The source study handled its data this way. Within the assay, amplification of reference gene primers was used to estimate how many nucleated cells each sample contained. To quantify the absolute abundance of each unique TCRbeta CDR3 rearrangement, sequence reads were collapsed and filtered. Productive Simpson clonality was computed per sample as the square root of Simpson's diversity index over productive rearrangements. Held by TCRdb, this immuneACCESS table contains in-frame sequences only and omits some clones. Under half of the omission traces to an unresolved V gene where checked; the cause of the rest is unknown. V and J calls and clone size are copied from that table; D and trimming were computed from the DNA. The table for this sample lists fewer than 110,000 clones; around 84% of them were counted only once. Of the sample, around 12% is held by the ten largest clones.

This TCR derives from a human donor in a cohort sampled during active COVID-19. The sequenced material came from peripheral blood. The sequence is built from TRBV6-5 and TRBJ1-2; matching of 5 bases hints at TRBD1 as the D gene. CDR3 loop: CASRQAGNYGYTF. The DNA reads TGTGCCAGCAGACAGGCTGGAAACTATGGCTACACCTTC.